This TCR beta chain was retrieved from a study of regulatory T cells in long-lasting Graves disease. Libraries of TCR beta came from iRepertoire HTBI primers plus Arm-PCR of CDR3 regions. MiXCR, run by TCRdb on the multiplex PCR reads, gives a single entry per CDR3 protein. Among about 470,000 distinct CDR3 sequences listed, around 21% were seen once. Study-wide findings and caveats: Public clonotype sharing was higher in persistent than newly diagnosed patients.

This clonotype was recorded at least ten times. Its antigen remains unknown. The time point here: persistent/refractory GD, antithyroid drugs over 5 years with positive TRAb. Making the TCR library involved RNA that had been extracted from PBMCs. The clonotype was recovered from a female donor with Graves disease. Material: peripheral blood mononuclear cells (PBMCs), obtained when the disease was refractory, from a patient treated with antithyroid drugs.

The CDR3 bases are TGTGCCAGCAGCCAATCACTAGCCCAAAGCGGGACCCAGTACTTC. Its translation is CASSQSLAQSGTQYF. The chain is built from TRBV7-6 and TRBJ2-5; possible D gene TRBD2, 6 bases. Germline loops: CDR1 SGHVS, CDR2 FNYEAQ. Trimming cost V 5 bases and J 7 bases, with 20 bases left between them. CDR3 length: 15 residues. Drawing the rest from reference TRBV7-6 and TRBJ2-5, the complete variable domain is GAGVSQSPRYKVTKRGQDVALRCDPISGHVSLYWYRQALGQGPEFLTYFNYEAQQDKSGLPNDRFSAERPEGSISTLTIQRTEQRDSAMYRCASSQSLAQSGTQYFGPGTRLLVL.